The 27 T cell receptor beta chains presented below share a single source sample, sequenced in a study of OX40 agonist ivuxolimab in advanced cancers. Clones were sequenced by immunoSEQ multiplex PCR, and TCRdb holds only the in-frame ones, with some missing. The repertoire includes 75,000 to 90,000 clones, 85% to 95% of them detected once, and about 2.8% sits in the top ten. This specimen was CD4+ or CD8+ T cells sorted from blood, taken in a trial of the OX40 agonist ivuxolimab. The receptors originated from an adult with an advanced solid tumor such as melanoma, head and neck, liver or kidney cancer.

The rearrangement links TRBV5-1 to TRBJ1-6, with D hard to call. V was shortened by 4 bases and J by 8 bases, with 7 bases between the two germline ends. There are 12 residues in the CDR3. The germline V gene encodes CDR1 SGHRS and CDR2 YFSETQ. CDR3 amino acids: CASSTNYSPLHF. CDR3 coding DNA: TGCGCCAGCAGCACGAACTATTCACCCCTCCACTTT. The full variable domain, its missing parts supplied by reference TRBV5-1 and TRBJ1-6, is KAGVTQTPRYLIKTRGQQVTLSCSPISGHRSVSWYQQTPGQGLQFLFEYFSETQRNKGNFPGRFSGRQFSNSRSEMNVSTLELGDSALYLCASSTNYSPLHFGNGTRLTVT.

A remark on this clone: One end of the junction is discordant with germline, which a read error may explain. This rearrangement joins TRBV4-2 to TRBJ2-3, with TRBD2 identical over 13 bases. This CDR3 is 16 amino acids long. In germline, CDR1 is LGHNA, CDR2 YNFKEQ. CDR3 DNA sequence: TGTGCCAGCAGCCAAGTACTAGCGGGAGGGCCAGAGACGCAGTATTTT. As protein: CASSQVLAGGPETQYF.

The gene calls are TRBV15 and TRBJ2-1; unclear D gene. The CDR3 is made up of 17 amino acids. V shed 0 bases and J shed 1 base, with 13 bases lying between them. Germline values: CDR1 LNHNV, CDR2 YYDKDF (reference sequence). CDR3 coding DNA: TGTGCCACCAGCAGAGAGGAAGGGCTGAGGTCCTACAATGAGCAGTTCTTC. Translating it yields CATSREEGLRSYNEQFF.

The genes are TRBV5-1 and TRBJ1-2; D gene uncertain. V was pared by 0 bases and J by 7 bases, with 7 bases between. The CDR3 has 12 residues. Germline V gene sequence: CDR1 SGHRS, CDR2 YFSETQ. Written as DNA, the CDR3 is TGCGCCAGCAGCTTGGGGGATAGTGGCTACACCTTC. Protein product: CASSLGDSGYTF.

The chain combines TRBV4-2 with TRBJ2-1; 9 nucleotides match TRBD2. The V and J ends lost 4 bases and 10 bases, in that order; junction bases with no gene match: 14. The CDR3 extends over 16 amino acids. The V gene's germline CDR1 is LGHNA and CDR2 YNFKEQ. CDR3 in amino acids: CASSRPGAGGAGEQFF. The CDR3 nucleotides are TGTGCCAGCAGCCGACCTGGAGCGGGGGGTGCAGGGGAGCAGTTCTTC.

The rearrangement uses TRBV7-9 and TRBJ2-3; 8 nucleotides agree with TRBD2. The CDR3 consists of 16 residues. J gave up 4 bases and V 5 bases, and 11 bases lay outside the gene matches. Germline V gene sequence: CDR1 SEHNR, CDR2 FQNEAQ (reference sequence). The CDR3 DNA is TGTGCCAGCAGCCCGTCGTTTAGCGGGGCTGCAGATACGCAGTATTTT. Amino acids: CASSPSFSGAADTQYF.

The rearrangement links TRBV19 to TRBJ2-2, with 8 bases lining up with TRBD1. After removal of 3 bases from V and 3 bases from J, the junction contained 3 bases not matched to a gene. Germline V gene sequence: CDR1 LNHDA, CDR2 SQIVND (reference sequence). The CDR3 sequence is 15 residues long. The CDR3 bases are TGTGCCAGTAGTATCGGGGACAGGTACACCGGGGAGCTGTTTTTT. It codes for CASSIGDRYTGELFF.

This chain uses TRBV2 with TRBJ1-1, with a tentative D call TRBD1 (6 bases). From germline, CDR1 is SNHLY and CDR2 FYNNEI. Trimming shortened V by 7 bases and J by 5 bases, and 17 bases separated the two germline ends. The CDR3 is made up of 14 amino acids. The CDR3 sequence is CASTLQGRGTEAFF. The CDR3 DNA sequence: TGTGCCAGCACTTTACAGGGAAGGGGAACTGAAGCTTTCTTT.

This clone appeared a single time. As DNA, the CDR3 is TGTGCCAGTACCTCGCCCCGGGACGGGTCCTACGAGCAGTACTTC. Translated, it gives CASTSPRDGSYEQYF. The rearrangement joins TRBV19 to TRBJ2-7; D possibly uses TRBD1 or TRBD2 (5 bases each). CDR3 length equals 15 residues. CDR1 and CDR2 (germline): LNHDA, SQIVND (reference sequence). V lost 7 bases, J lost 1 base, and 17 bases lay in between.

This rearrangement joins TRBV27 to TRBJ2-1, with 9 bases aligning to TRBD2. Germline trimming cut 1 base from V and 6 bases from J; bases unmatched to any gene: 13. Germline V gives CDR1 MNHEY, CDR2 SMNVEV (reference sequence). This CDR3 is built from 18 residues. The CDR3 DNA is TGTGCCAGCAGTTTATATCTGCGGGAGGGCCGATTGAGCAATGAGCAGTTCTTC. Protein product: CASSLYLREGRLSNEQFF.

The V gene is TRBV6-5, the J gene TRBJ2-7; 7 bases map to TRBD2. The CDR3 is 11 residues long. J was trimmed by 6 bases and V by 7 bases; bases with no gene match: 3. Germline-derived CDR1 and CDR2 are MNHEY and SVGAGI. The CDR3 region has the DNA TGTGCCAGCACCGGCGGGGGCGAGCAGTACTTC. Its translation is CASTGGGEQYF.

The chain uses TRBV27 and TRBJ1-2, with a weak D call TRBD1 (6 bases). The CDR3 spans 11 residues. CDR1 is MNHEY and CDR2 is SMNVEV in the germline V gene (reference sequence). V lost 8 bases and J lost 6, with 10 bases in between. The CDR3 sequence: CASGTLHGYTF. DNA for the CDR3: TGTGCCAGCGGGACACTTCATGGCTACACCTTC.

The V and J genes are TRBV2 and TRBJ1-1; 8 nucleotides line up with TRBD1. V shed 5 bases, J shed 3 bases, and the junction held 8 bases outside the gene matches. Germline V gives CDR1 SNHLY, CDR2 FYNNEI. The CDR3 sequence is 15 residues long. The CDR3 spells CASSRMGTGYTEAFF. In nucleotides, the CDR3 is TGTGCCAGCAGTAGGATGGGGACAGGATACACTGAAGCTTTCTTT.

About this clone itself: One end of the junction is discordant with germline, which a read error may explain. This chain joins TRBV7-7 and TRBJ1-3; D unclear. This CDR3 is built from 12 residues. The germline V gene encodes CDR1 SSHAT and CDR2 FNYEAQ (reference sequence). The DNA for the CDR3 is TGTGCTAGCAGCGAGCCCGGTAACACCATATATTTT. Amino acids: CASSEPGNTIYF.

The chain combines TRBV4-3 with TRBJ1-6, with TRBD1 matching 8 bases. Unmatched junction bases numbered 4, after V lost 2 bases and J lost 7 bases. Germline CDR1 reads LGHNA; CDR2 reads YSLEER. This CDR3 has 15 amino acids. Written as DNA, the CDR3 is TGCGCCAGCAGCCAACCGACAGGGGACAATTCACCCCTCCACTTT. It specifies CASSQPTGDNSPLHF.

The J gene is TRBJ1-1, the V gene TRBV5-1, with 11 nucleotides matching TRBD1. The trim removed 3 bases at V and 5 bases at J, leaving 6 bases unmatched. This CDR3 is built from 15 residues. Per the germline V gene, CDR1 is SGHRS and CDR2 is YFSETQ. CDR3 residues: CASSWSGQGATEAFF. The DNA for the CDR3 is TGCGCCAGCAGCTGGTCCGGACAGGGGGCTACTGAAGCTTTCTTT.

The rearrangement uses TRBV6-5 and TRBJ1-1; no firm D call. Germline-derived CDR1 and CDR2 are MNHEY and SVGAGI. Trimming removed 2 bases at V and 1 base at J, with 8 bases between. This CDR3 is 14 amino acids long. CDR3 loop: CASSYQYTNTEAFF. The CDR3 nucleotides are TGTGCCAGCAGTTACCAGTACACGAACACTGAAGCTTTCTTT.

The chain recombines TRBV5-4 with TRBJ2-1; the D gene is possibly TRBD2 (5 bases). Trimming stripped 0 bases from V and 0 bases from J, with 13 bases between. This CDR3 comprises 17 residues. Germline CDR1 and CDR2: SGHNT and YYREEE (reference sequence). The CDR3 DNA follows: TGTGCCAGCAGCTTGGGTCGGGGTTTCAGCTCCTACAATGAGCAGTTCTTC. Residues: CASSLGRGFSSYNEQFF. The whole variable domain, filled in from reference TRBV5-4 and TRBJ2-1, reads ETGVTQSPTHLIKTRGQQVTLRCSSQSGHNTVSWYQQALGQGPQFIFQYYREEENGRGNFPPRFSGLQFPNYSSELNVNALELDDSALYLCASSLGRGFSSYNEQFFGPGTRLTVL.

The chain couples TRBV15 to TRBJ2-5, with a possible D match to TRBD2 (5 bases). There are 16 residues in the CDR3. In germline, CDR1 is LNHNV, CDR2 YYDKDF (reference sequence). Trimming shortened V by 1 base and J by 3 bases, and 15 bases separated the two germline ends. The CDR3 loop is CATSRGGSTGKETQYF. The CDR3 nucleotides are TGTGCCACCAGCAGAGGAGGGTCGACGGGTAAAGAGACCCAGTACTTC.

This chain uses TRBV6-5 with TRBJ2-2, with 9 bases matching TRBD1. Germline V gene lookup returns CDR1 MNHEY and CDR2 SVGAGI. The V segment lost 0 bases and the J segment 7 bases; nucleotides outside the gene matches: 3. This CDR3 is built from 15 residues. CDR3 protein: CASSYSGQGHGELFF. The CDR3 DNA reads as TGTGCCAGCAGTTACTCGGGACAGGGCCACGGGGAGCTGTTTTTT.

This clone was counted a few times. The chain combines TRBV18 with TRBJ1-1; D gene unclear. Germline loops: CDR1 KGHSH, CDR2 LQKENI. V lost 1 base, J lost 1 base, and 4 bases lay in between. The length of the CDR3 is 13 residues. The CDR3: CASSPRGNTEAFF. The CDR3 region has the DNA TGTGCCAGCTCACCACGGGGGAACACTGAAGCTTTCTTT. The whole variable domain, remainder taken from reference TRBV18 and TRBJ1-1, is NAGVMQNPRHLVRRRGQEARLRCSPMKGHSHVYWYRQLPEEGLKFMVYLQKENIIDESGMPKERFSAEFPKEGPSILRIQQVVRGDSAAYFCASSPRGNTEAFFGQGTRLTVV.

Points on this clone: In the same sample, other DNA sequences code for this CDR3. This chain joins TRBV29-1 and TRBJ1-5; D unclear. This CDR3 comprises 12 residues. V was pared by 4 bases and J by 3 bases, with 7 bases between. Germline loops: CDR1 SQVTM, CDR2 ANQGSEA. The chain's CDR3 is CSVGQVNQPQHF. The DNA of the CDR3 is TGCAGCGTTGGCCAGGTCAATCAGCCCCAGCATTTT. The full variable domain, rest sourced from reference TRBV29-1 and TRBJ1-5, is SAVISQKPSRDICQRGTSLTIQCQVDSQVTMMFWYRQQPGQSLTLIATANQGSEATYESGFVIDKFPISRPNLTFSTLTVSNMSPEDSSIYLCSVGQVNQPQHFGDGTRLSIL.

The J gene is TRBJ2-2, the V gene TRBV10-3; 7 positions agree with TRBD2. CDR3 length: 13 residues. V shed 9 bases, J shed 5 bases, and the junction held 6 bases outside the gene matches. Germline V gene lookup returns CDR1 ENHRY and CDR2 SYGVKD. CDR3 in amino acids: CAIAGERTGELFF. The CDR3 DNA reads as TGTGCCATTGCGGGGGAAAGGACCGGGGAGCTGTTTTTT.

The rearrangement uses TRBV5-6 and TRBJ1-1; D not certain. V was shortened by 2 bases and J by 10 bases, with 12 bases between the two germline ends. Per germline, CDR1 SGHDT and CDR2 YYEEEE. The CDR3 covers 12 residues. In DNA form, the CDR3 reads TGTGCCAGCAGCTTCAGTTTAGGGAGAGCTTTCTTT. Translated: CASSFSLGRAFF.

The chain recombines TRBV5-8 with TRBJ1-5; 10 nucleotides match TRBD1. The CDR3 has 17 amino acids. Per germline, CDR1 SGHTS and CDR2 YDEGEE. After removal of 3 bases from V and 3 bases from J, the junction contained 9 bases not matched to a gene. The CDR3 DNA follows: TGTGCCAGCAGCTCGCGACAGGGGGCGAGGGACAATCAGCCCCAGCATTTT. This codes for CASSSRQGARDNQPQHF.

In DNA form, the CDR3 reads TGTGCCAGCAGTTACGGGGACAGGGGATTGAATTCACCCCTCCACTTT. Translated: CASSYGDRGLNSPLHF. This chain joins TRBV6-6 and TRBJ1-6, with 10 bases fitting TRBD1. V lost 2 bases and J lost 7; bases outside the gene matches: 5. This CDR3 is built from 16 residues. Germline CDR1 reads MNHNY; CDR2 reads SVGAGI (reference sequence).

The chain couples TRBV29-1 to TRBJ2-3; D may be TRBD2 (5 bases). The germline gives CDR1 SQVTM, CDR2 ANQGSEA. This CDR3 contains 12 residues. Trimming cost V 6 bases and J 0 bases, with 7 bases left between them. The CDR3 loop reads CSVEGSTDTQYF. The CDR3 DNA is TGCAGCGTCGAGGGTAGCACAGATACGCAGTATTTT.